The rows below give T cell receptor beta chains drawn from one sample of a study of T-cell reconstitution after alpha-beta-depleted transplantation in children. TCRdb called the PCR reads again in MiXCR, with one record for every CDR3 protein. The sample contains tens of thousands of distinct CDR3 sequences, 5% to 7% of which appear only once. The sequenced sample was peripheral blood, obtained 60 days after TCRalphabeta/CD19-depleted stem cell transplant. Source of these receptors: a child younger than two who had a stem cell transplant for acute myeloid leukemia, so the T cells may come from the graft donor. Both conserved end residues are part of each CDR3. A D gene is named only where the DNA matches it firmly. Clone sizes are shown as once, few or many counts, or a class when the clone is expanded.

D gene | J gene | clone size | V gene | CDR3 DNA | CDR3 protein
. | TRBJ2-2 | many | TRBV9 | TGTGCCAGCAGCAATCCTGCGGACCTCGCGAACACCGGGGAGCTGTTTTTT | CASSNPADLANTGELFF
. | TRBJ1-2 | few | TRBV12-3/TRBV12-4 | TGTGCCAGCAGTTTGGCGGGCGGTGAAATCTATGGCTACACCTTC | CASSLAGGEIYGYTF
. | TRBJ2-5 | many | TRBV21-1 | TGTGCCAGCAGCAAAGCCGTTCGGGACAGGAAACAAGAGACCCAGTACTTC | CASSKAVRDRKQETQYF
. | TRBJ1-1 | many | TRBV29-1 | TGCAGCGTCGAAGGCACAGTTATGAACACTGAAGCTTTCTTT | CSVEGTVMNTEAFF
. | TRBJ2-5 | few | TRBV13 | TGTGCCAGCAGCCTATCTACGGGGGCAAATGGTCAAGAGACCCAGTACTTC | CASSLSTGANGQETQYF
TRBD1 | TRBJ1-5 | medium-sized | TRBV20-1 | TGCAGTGCAACCGGGACAGTCAATCAGCCCCAGCATTTT | CSATGTVNQPQHF
. | TRBJ1-2 | many | TRBV6-5 | TGTGCCAGCGGGGACCACGCGAACTATGGCTACACCTTC | CASGDHANYGYTF
TRBD2 | TRBJ2-2 | many | TRBV7-6 | TGTGCCAGCAGCCCTAATCCTGGCGGGAGTGACACCGGGGAGCTGTTTTTT | CASSPNPGGSDTGELFF
. | TRBJ2-2 | many | TRBV5-1 | TGCGCCAGCAGCTTGGCAGGGGTGACCACCGGGGAGCTGTTTTTT | CASSLAGVTTGELFF
. | TRBJ1-5 | many | TRBV28 | TGTGCCAGCAGTTACAGGAAAGTGGCTCAGCCCCAGCATTTT | CASSYRKVAQPQHF